Listed below are T cell receptor beta chains from one sample, sequenced in a study of blood T cells in healthy people across ages. TCRdb called the 5' RACE reads again in MiXCR, with one record for every CDR3 protein. Here the sample spans some 370,000 distinct CDR3 sequences, roughly half being singletons. The specimen was blood. These TCRs come from a man aged 55-75 years in good health. CDR3s include the opening cysteine and the closing phenylalanine or tryptophan. Each record gives: D gene, V gene, J gene, clone size, CDR3 protein, CDR3 DNA. D genes are given only for firm matches. Clone size is stated in some rows and not others, as once, few, many or a class when expanded.

TRBD2	TRBV7-2	TRBJ2-5	NA	CASSYPSGRSGTQYF	TGTGCCAGCAGCTACCCTAGCGGGCGGAGCGGGACCCAGTACTTC
TRBD2	TRBV28	TRBJ2-5	NA	CASRPPGSGRRVTQYF	TGTGCCAGCAGGCCCCCGGGTAGCGGGAGAAGGGTGACCCAGTACTTC
TRBD2	TRBV28	TRBJ2-4	once	CASSFLAGMGEQYF	TGTGCCAGCAGTTTCCTAGCGGGGATGGGGGAGCAGTACTTC
NA	TRBV28	TRBJ2-1	once	CASSSSLQGRSSYNEQFF	TGTGCCAGCAGTTCATCTCTACAGGGCCGGAGCTCCTACAATGAGCAGTTCTTC
TRBD2	TRBV7-2	TRBJ2-3	NA	CASRGGIRTDTQYF	TGTGCCAGTCGGGGGGGGATCCGAACAGATACGCAGTATTTT
NA	TRBV28	TRBJ2-1	NA	CASSSYRDNEQFF	TGTGCCAGCAGTTCATACAGGGACAATGAGCAGTTCTTC
NA	TRBV7-2	TRBJ2-7	once	CASSMGRGSEQYF	TGTGCCAGCAGCATGGGACGGGGCTCCGAGCAGTACTTC
NA	TRBV2	TRBJ2-5	once	CAGTRQETQYF	TGTGCCGGGACCAGACAAGAGACCCAGTACTTC
TRBD2	TRBV5-1	TRBJ2-7	NA	CASSQLAGESYNEQYF	TGCGCCAGCAGCCAGTTAGCGGGGGAGTCCTACAATGAGCAGTACTTC
NA	TRBV5-1	TRBJ2-3	NA	CASSLTNPRADTQYF	TGCGCCAGCAGCTTGACTAACCCCAGGGCAGATACGCAGTATTTT
NA	TRBV4-2	TRBJ1-2	NA	CASSQDSGAGYGYTF	TGTGCCAGCAGCCAAGATTCGGGGGCTGGGTATGGCTACACCTTC
NA	TRBV7-2	TRBJ2-1	once	CASSLEGSGRGEQFF	TGTGCCAGCAGCTTAGAAGGGTCGGGCCGTGGTGAGCAGTTCTTC
TRBD1	TRBV7-2	TRBJ2-7	NA	CASSLGQGPAYEQYF	TGTGCCAGCAGCTTGGGACAGGGGCCTGCCTACGAGCAGTACTTC
TRBD2	TRBV4-3	TRBJ2-1	few	CASRGGLAGVYEQFF	TGCGCCAGCAGGGGGGGACTAGCGGGAGTCTATGAGCAGTTCTTC
NA	TRBV4-3	TRBJ2-1	NA	CASSQDRGIGEQFF	TGCGCCAGCAGCCAAGATCGAGGGATCGGTGAGCAGTTCTTC
TRBD2	TRBV20-1	TRBJ2-3	NA	CSARDGGGTDTQYF	TGCAGTGCTAGGGATGGGGGGGGCACAGATACGCAGTATTTT
TRBD2	TRBV29-1	TRBJ2-5	NA	CSVGTSGRNEQYF	TGCAGCGTAGGTACTAGCGGGAGGAATGAGCAGTACTTC
NA	TRBV10-3	TRBJ2-7	NA	CAISDSGTAGLEQYF	TGCGCCATCAGTGATTCCGGGACGGCCGGCCTCGAGCAGTACTTC
NA	TRBV3-1	TRBJ1-4	NA	CASSQGLLNEKLFF	TGTGCCAGCAGCCAAGGTCTTCTAAATGAAAAACTGTTTTTT
NA	TRBV12-3/TRBV12-4	TRBJ1-2	NA	CASSVSGYYGYTF	TGTGCCAGCAGTGTATCAGGGTACTATGGCTACACCTTC
NA	TRBV2	TRBJ1-2	NA	CASKGGVDYGYTF	TGTGCCAGCAAGGGGGGGGTGGACTATGGCTACACCTTC
TRBD1	TRBV7-2	TRBJ2-1	NA	CASSFDRAGFF	TGTGCCAGCAGCTTTGACAGGGCCGGGTTCTTC
NA	TRBV4-1	TRBJ2-1	NA	CASSQPGLRSYNEQFF	TGCGCCAGCAGCCAACCCGGACTACGCTCCTACAATGAGCAGTTCTTC
NA	TRBV20-1	TRBJ2-7	many	CSARAAGQFVRYEQYF	TGCAGTGCTAGAGCTGCAGGGCAATTCGTTCGCTACGAGCAGTACTTC
NA	TRBV20-1	TRBJ1-6	NA	CSARGQVTNNSPLHF	TGCAGTGCTAGAGGGCAGGTCACAAATAATTCACCCCTCCACTTT
NA	TRBV3-1	TRBJ2-7	NA	CASSPTEGEQYF	TGTGCCAGCAGCCCGACAGAGGGCGAGCAGTACTTC